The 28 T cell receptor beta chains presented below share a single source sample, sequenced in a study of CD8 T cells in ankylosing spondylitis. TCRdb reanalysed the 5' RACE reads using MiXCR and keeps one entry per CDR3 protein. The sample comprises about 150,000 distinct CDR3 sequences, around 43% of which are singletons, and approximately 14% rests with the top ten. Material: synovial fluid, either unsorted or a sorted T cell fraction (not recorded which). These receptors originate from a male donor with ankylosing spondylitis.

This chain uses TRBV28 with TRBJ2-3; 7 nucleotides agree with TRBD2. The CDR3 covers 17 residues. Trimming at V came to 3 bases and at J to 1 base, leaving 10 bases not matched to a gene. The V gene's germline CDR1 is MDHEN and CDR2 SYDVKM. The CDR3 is CASSFRDYPFRTDTQYF. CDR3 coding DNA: TGTGCCAGCAGTTTCCGGGACTATCCTTTTCGCACAGATACGCAGTATTTT.

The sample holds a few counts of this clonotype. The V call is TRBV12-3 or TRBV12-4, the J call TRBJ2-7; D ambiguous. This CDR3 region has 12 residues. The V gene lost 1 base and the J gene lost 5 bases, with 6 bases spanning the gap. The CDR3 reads CASSLDGHEQYF. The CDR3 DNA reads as TGTGCCAGCAGTTTAGATGGCCACGAGCAGTACTTC.

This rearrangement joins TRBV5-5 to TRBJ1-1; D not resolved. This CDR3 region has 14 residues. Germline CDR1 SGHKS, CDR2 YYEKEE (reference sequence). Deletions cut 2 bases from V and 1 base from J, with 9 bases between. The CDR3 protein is CASSLLGENTEAFF. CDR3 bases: TGTGCCAGCAGCTTACTCGGGGAGAACACTGAAGCTTTCTTT.

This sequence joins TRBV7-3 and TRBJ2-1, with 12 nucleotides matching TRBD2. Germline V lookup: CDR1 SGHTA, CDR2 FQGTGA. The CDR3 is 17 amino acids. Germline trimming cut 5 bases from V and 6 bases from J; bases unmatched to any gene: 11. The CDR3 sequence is CASSHPQGLAGLNEQFF. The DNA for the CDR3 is TGTGCCAGCAGCCACCCCCAGGGACTAGCGGGTCTCAATGAGCAGTTCTTC.

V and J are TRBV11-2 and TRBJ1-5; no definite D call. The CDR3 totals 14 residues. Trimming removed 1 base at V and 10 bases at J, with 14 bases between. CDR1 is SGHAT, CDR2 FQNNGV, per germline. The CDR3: CASSLAYRLGPQHF. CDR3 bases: TGTGCCAGCAGCTTAGCCTACCGCCTTGGACCCCAGCATTTT.

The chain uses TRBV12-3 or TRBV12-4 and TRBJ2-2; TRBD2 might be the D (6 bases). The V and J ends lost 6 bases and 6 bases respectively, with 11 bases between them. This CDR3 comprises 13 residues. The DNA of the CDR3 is TGTGCCAGCAGCCCCACGGGGGCCGGGGAGCTGTTTTTT. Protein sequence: CASSPTGAGELFF.

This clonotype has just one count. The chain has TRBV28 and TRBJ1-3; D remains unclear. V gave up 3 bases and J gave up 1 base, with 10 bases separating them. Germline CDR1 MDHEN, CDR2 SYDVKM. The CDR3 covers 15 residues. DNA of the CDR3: TGTGCCAGCAGTTTTTCAGTTTGGTCTGGAAACACCATATATTTT. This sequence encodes CASSFSVWSGNTIYF.

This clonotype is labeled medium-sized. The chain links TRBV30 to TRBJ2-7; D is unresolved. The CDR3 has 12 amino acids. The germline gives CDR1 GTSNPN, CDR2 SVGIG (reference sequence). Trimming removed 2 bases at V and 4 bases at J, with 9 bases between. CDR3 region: CAWSPVGYEQYF. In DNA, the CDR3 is TGTGCCTGGAGTCCGGTCGGATACGAGCAGTACTTC.

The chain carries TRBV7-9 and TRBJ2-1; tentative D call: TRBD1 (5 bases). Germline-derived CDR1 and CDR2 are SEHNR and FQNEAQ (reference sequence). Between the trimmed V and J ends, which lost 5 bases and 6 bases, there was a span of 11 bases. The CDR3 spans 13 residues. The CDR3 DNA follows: TGTGCCAGCAGCCGAGACAGCACCAATGAGCAGTTCTTC. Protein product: CASSRDSTNEQFF.

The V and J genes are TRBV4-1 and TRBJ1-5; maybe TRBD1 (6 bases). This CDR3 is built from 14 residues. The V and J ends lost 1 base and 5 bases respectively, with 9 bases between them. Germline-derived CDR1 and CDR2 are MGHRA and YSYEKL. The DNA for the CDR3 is TGCGCCAGCAGCCAAGTTTCAGGGGATCAGCCCCAGCATTTT. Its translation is CASSQVSGDQPQHF.

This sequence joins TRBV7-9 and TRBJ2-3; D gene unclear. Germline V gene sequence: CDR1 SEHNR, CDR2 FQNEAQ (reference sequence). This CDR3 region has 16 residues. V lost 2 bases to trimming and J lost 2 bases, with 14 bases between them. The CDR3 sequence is CASSLPELWDTDTQYF. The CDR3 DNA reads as TGTGCCAGCAGCTTACCCGAGCTGTGGGACACAGATACGCAGTATTTT.

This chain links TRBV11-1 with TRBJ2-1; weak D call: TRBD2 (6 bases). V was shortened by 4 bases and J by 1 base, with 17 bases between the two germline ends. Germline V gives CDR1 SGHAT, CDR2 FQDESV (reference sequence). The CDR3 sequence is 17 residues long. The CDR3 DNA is TGTGCCAGCAGCTCCCCTGGGTTAGCGGAGTCCTACAATGAGCAGTTCTTC. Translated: CASSSPGLAESYNEQFF.

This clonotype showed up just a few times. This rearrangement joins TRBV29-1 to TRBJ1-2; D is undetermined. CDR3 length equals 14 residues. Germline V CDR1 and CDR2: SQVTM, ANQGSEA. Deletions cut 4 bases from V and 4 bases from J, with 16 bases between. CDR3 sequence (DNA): TGCAGCGTTGTCCCCTCCGGACGGACCTATGGCTACACCTTC. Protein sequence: CSVVPSGRTYGYTF.

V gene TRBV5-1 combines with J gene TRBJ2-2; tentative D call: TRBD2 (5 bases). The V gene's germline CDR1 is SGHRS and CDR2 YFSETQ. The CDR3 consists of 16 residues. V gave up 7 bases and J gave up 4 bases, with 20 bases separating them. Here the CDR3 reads CASRHAGHIGTGELFF. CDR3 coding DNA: TGCGCCAGCCGACACGCGGGCCACATTGGCACCGGGGAGCTGTTTTTT.

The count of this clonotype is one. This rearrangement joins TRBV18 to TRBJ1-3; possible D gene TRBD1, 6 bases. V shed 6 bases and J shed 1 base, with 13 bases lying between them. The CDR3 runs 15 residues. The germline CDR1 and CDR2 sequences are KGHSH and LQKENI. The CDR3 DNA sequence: TGTGCCAGCTCCCGCCACAGGGTTTCTGGAAACACCATATATTTT. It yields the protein CASSRHRVSGNTIYF.

The CDR3: CSVMTGGETQYF. The DNA for the CDR3 is TGCAGCGTAATGACAGGCGGAGAGACCCAGTACTTC. J is TRBJ2-5 and V is TRBV29-1; tentative D call: TRBD1 (6 bases). There are 12 residues in the CDR3. V was cut by 6 bases and J by 4 bases, with 12 bases left in between. CDR1 and CDR2 from the germline V gene are SQVTM and ANQGSEA.

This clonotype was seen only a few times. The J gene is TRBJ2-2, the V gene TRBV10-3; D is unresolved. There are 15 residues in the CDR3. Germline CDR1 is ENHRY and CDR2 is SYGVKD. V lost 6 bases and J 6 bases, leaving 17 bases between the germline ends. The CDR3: CAISHRKLGSGELFF. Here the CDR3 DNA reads TGTGCCATCAGCCACAGAAAACTGGGGTCCGGGGAGCTGTTTTTT.

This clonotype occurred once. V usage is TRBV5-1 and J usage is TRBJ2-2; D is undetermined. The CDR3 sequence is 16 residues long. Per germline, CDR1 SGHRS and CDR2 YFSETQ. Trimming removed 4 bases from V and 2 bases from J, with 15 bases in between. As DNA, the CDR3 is TGCGCCAGCAGCCGATTCTGGGCGAGAAACACCGGGGAGCTGTTTTTT. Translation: CASSRFWARNTGELFF.

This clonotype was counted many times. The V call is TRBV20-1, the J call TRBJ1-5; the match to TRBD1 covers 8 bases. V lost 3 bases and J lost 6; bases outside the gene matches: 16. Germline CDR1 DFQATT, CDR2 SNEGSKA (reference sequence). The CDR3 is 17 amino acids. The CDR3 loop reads CSARLRRQGTSSQPQHF. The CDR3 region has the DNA TGCAGTGCTAGGCTCCGAAGACAGGGGACGAGTAGTCAGCCCCAGCATTTT.

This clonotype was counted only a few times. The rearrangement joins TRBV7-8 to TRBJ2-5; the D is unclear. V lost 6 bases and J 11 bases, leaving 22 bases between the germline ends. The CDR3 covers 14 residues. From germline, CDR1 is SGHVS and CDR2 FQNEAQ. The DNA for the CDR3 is TGTGCCAGCAGACTCTTTTTAGGATCTCCGATACAGTACTTC. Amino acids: CASRLFLGSPIQYF.

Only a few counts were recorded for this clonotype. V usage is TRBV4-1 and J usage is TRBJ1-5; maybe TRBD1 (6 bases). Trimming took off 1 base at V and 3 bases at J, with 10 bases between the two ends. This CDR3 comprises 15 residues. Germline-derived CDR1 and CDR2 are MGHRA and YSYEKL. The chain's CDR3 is CASSQVGGFNQPQHF. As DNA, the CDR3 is TGCGCCAGCAGCCAAGTAGGGGGTTTCAATCAGCCCCAGCATTTT.

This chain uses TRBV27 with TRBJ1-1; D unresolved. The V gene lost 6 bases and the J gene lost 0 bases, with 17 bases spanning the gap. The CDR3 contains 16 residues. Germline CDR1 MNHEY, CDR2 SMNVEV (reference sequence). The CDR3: CASRTIGPMMNTEAFF. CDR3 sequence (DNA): TGTGCCAGCAGAACAATCGGACCGATGATGAACACTGAAGCTTTCTTT.

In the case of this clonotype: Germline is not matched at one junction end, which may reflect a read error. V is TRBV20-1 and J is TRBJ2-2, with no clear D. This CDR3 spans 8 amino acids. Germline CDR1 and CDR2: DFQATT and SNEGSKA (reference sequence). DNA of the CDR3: TGTGGCACCGGGGAGCTGTTTTTT. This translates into CGTGELFF.

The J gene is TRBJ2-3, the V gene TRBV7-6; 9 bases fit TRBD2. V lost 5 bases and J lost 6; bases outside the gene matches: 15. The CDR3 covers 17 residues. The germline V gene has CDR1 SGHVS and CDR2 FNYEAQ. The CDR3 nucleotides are TGTGCCAGCAGCCGAGGCCCGGCGGGAGGGCCCAGGGATACGCAGTATTTT. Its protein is CASSRGPAGGPRDTQYF.

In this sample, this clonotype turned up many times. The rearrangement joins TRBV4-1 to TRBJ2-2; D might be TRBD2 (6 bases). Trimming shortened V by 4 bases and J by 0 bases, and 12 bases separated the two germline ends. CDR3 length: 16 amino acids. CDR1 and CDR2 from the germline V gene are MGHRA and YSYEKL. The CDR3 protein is CASSLLAESNTGELFF. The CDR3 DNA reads TGCGCCAGCAGCCTTTTAGCGGAGTCGAACACCGGGGAGCTGTTTTTT.

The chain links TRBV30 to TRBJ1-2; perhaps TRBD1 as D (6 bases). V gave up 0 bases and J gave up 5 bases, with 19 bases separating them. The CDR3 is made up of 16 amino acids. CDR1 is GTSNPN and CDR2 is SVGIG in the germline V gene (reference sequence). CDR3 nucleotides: TGTGCCTGGAGTGTATGGCGGGCAGGGGAAGGGTATGGCTACACCTTC. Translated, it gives CAWSVWRAGEGYGYTF. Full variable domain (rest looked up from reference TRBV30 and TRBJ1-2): SQTIHQWPATLVQPVGSPLSLECTVEGTSNPNLYWYRQAAGRGLQLLFYSVGIGQISSEVPQNLSASRPQDRQFILSSKKLLLSDSGFYLCAWSVWRAGEGYGYTFGSGTRLTVV.

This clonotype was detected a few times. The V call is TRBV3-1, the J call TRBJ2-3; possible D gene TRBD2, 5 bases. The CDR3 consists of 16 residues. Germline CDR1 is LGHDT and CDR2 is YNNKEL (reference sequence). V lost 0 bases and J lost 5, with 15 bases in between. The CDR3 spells CASSQDRVRVLDTQYF. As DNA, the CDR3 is TGTGCCAGCAGCCAAGATAGGGTGAGGGTGTTAGATACGCAGTATTTT.

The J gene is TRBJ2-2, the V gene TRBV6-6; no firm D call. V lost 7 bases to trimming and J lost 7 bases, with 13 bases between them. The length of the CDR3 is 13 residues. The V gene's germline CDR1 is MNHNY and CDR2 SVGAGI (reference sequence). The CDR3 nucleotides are TGTGCCAGCATCCCGGGCCCCCGCGGGGAGCTGTTTTTT. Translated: CASIPGPRGELFF.